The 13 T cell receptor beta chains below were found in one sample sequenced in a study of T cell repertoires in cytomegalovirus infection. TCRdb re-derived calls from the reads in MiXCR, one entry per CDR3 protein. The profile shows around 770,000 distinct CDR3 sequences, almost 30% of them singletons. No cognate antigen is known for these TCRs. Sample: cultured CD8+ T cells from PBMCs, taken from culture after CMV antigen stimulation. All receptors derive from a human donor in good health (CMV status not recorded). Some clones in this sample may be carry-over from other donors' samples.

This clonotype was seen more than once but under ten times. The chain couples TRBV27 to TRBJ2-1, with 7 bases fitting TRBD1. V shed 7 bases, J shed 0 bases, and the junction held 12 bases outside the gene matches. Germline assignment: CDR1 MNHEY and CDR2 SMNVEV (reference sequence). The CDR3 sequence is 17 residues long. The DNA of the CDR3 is TGTGCCAGCACCACCCCCCGACAGGGCGGCTCCTACAATGAGCAGTTCTTC. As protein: CASTTPRQGGSYNEQFF.

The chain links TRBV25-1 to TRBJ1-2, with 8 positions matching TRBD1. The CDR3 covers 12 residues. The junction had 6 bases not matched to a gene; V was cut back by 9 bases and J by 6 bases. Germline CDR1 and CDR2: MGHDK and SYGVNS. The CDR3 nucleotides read TGTGCCAGTACGACAGGGGTCCATGGCTACACCTTC. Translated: CASTTGVHGYTF.

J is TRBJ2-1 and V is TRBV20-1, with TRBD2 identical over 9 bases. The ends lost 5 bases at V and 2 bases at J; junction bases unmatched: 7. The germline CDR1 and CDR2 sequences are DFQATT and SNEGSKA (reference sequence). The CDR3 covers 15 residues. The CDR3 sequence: CSAPTAGGPYNEQFF. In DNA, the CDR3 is TGCAGTGCTCCCACAGCGGGAGGACCCTACAATGAGCAGTTCTTC.

The CDR3 sequence: CASSRDTNTEAFF. The DNA of the CDR3 is TGTGCCAGCAGTCGGGACACCAACACTGAAGCTTTCTTT. The chain is built from TRBV12-3 or TRBV12-4 and TRBJ1-1; tentatively, D is TRBD1 (6 bases). This CDR3 has 13 amino acids. Trimming stripped 5 bases from V and 2 bases from J, with 9 bases between.

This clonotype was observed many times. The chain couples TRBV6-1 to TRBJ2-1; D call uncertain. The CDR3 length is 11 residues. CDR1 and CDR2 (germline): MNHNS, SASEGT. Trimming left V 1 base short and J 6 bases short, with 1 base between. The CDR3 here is CASSEGNEQFF. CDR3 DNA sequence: TGTGCCAGCAGTGAAGGCAATGAGCAGTTCTTC.

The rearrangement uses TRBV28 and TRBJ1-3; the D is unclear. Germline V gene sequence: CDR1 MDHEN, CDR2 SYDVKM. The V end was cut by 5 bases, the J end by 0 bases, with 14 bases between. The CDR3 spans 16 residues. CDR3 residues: CASSGPFGSSGNTIYF. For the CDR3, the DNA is TGTGCCAGCAGTGGACCCTTCGGGAGCTCTGGAAACACCATATATTTT.

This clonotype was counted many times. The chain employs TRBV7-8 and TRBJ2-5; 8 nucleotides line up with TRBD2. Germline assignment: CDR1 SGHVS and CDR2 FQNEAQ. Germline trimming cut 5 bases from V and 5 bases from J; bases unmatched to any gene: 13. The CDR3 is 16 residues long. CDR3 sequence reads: CASSLSASGGLETQYF. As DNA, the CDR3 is TGTGCCAGCAGCCTTAGCGCTTCGGGGGGGCTGGAGACCCAGTACTTC.

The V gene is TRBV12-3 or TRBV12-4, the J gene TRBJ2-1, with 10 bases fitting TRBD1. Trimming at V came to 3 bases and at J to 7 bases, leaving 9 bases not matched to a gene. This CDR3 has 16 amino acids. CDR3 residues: CASSFPGTGEGNEQFF. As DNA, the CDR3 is TGTGCCAGCAGTTTTCCCGGGACAGGGGAGGGTAATGAGCAGTTCTTC.

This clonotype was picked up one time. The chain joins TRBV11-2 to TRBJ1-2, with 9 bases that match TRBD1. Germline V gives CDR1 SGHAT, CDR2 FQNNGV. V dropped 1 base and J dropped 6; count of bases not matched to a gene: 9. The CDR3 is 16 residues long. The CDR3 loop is CASSLGGQGRHNGYTF. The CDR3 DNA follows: TGTGCCAGCAGCTTAGGGGGACAGGGCCGACACAATGGCTACACCTTC.

The CDR3 bases are TGTGCCAGCTCATCGTTTGACGAGAACACCGGGGAGCTGTTTTTT. This translates into CASSSFDENTGELFF. The chain carries TRBV18 and TRBJ2-2; D call uncertain. The CDR3 has 15 residues. Germline assignment: CDR1 KGHSH and CDR2 LQKENI. Trimming stripped 5 bases from V and 1 base from J, with 11 bases between.

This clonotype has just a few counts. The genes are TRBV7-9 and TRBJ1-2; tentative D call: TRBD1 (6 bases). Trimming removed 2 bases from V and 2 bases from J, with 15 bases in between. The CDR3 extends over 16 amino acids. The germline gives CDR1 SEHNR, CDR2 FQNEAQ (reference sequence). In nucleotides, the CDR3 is TGTGCCAGCAGCTTACCCTCGGGGGCGCAAAACTATGGCTACACCTTC. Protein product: CASSLPSGAQNYGYTF.

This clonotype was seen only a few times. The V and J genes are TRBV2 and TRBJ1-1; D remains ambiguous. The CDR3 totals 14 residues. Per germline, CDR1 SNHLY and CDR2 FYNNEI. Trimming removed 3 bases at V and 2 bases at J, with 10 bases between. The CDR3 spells CASSENTGNTEAFF. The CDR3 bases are TGTGCCAGCAGTGAGAATACGGGAAACACTGAAGCTTTCTTT. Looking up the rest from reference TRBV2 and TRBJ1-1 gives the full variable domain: EPEVTQTPSHQVTQMGQEVILRCVPISNHLYFYWYRQILGQKVEFLVSFYNNEISEKSEIFDDQFSVERPDGSNFTLKIRSTKLEDSAMYFCASSENTGNTEAFFGQGTRLTVV.

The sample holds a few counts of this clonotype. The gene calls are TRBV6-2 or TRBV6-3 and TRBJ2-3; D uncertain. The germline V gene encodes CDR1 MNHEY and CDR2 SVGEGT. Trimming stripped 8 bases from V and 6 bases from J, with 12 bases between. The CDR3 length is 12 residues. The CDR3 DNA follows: TGTGCCAGCGGGAAACGGGCGGATACGCAGTATTTT. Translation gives CASGKRADTQYF.